Listed below are T cell receptor beta chains from one sample, sequenced in a study of blood T cell repertoires in COVID-19. Some clones are missing from TCRdb's copy, which holds only in-frame ones; the method was immunoSEQ multiplex PCR. The table includes 40,000 or so clones, about 90% detected once. Sequencing was performed on peripheral blood. These receptors were obtained from a human donor in a cohort sampled during active COVID-19. The CDR3 runs from the conserved cysteine through the conserved F or W. The order of the fields is D gene, clone size, V gene, J gene, CDR3 DNA, CDR3 protein. The D gene is left open where the match is weak. Size is omitted from some rows. Given values are once, few, many or a class for expanded clones.

>TRBD2|-|TRBV2|TRBJ2-1
TGTGCCAGCAGTGAGATACTAGCGGGGGGTGAGCAGTTCTTC
CASSEILAGGEQFF
>TRBD1|-|TRBV6-5|TRBJ1-6
TGTGCCAGCAGTCGGACAGGCGACTCGGCCCTCCACTTT
CASSRTGDSALHF
>-|-|TRBV5-1|TRBJ2-3
TGCGCCAGCAGGCCCTTAGCGACAGATACGCAGTATTTT
CASRPLATDTQYF
>-|-|TRBV27|TRBJ1-6
TGTGCCAGCAGTTTCCAGGGATATAATTCACCCCTCCACTTT
CASSFQGYNSPLHF
>-|-|TRBV6-5|TRBJ1-2
TGTGCCAGCAGTTACAGCTTCTATGGCTACACCTTC
CASSYSFYGYTF
>TRBD2|-|TRBV7-3|TRBJ2-3
TGTGCCAGCAGCCTCTCTAGCGGGAGAAGCACAGATACGCAGTATTTT
CASSLSSGRSTDTQYF
>TRBD1|-|TRBV18|TRBJ2-7
TGTGCCAGCTCACCGGGACAGGGTAACGCTGATGAGCAGTACTTC
CASSPGQGNADEQYF
>TRBD1|once|TRBV6-1|TRBJ1-2
TGTGCCAGCAGTGGCAACCCGGGACAGCCCACGACTAACTATGGCTACACCTTC
CASSGNPGQPTTNYGYTF
>-|-|TRBV14|TRBJ1-1
TGTGCCAGCAGCCGACAGGAGAACACTGAAGCTTTCTTT
CASSRQENTEAFF
>-|-|TRBV7-9|TRBJ1-1
TGTGCCAGCAGCCGAATGGGGACATTCAACACTGAAGCTTTCTTT
CASSRMGTFNTEAFF
>-|-|TRBV30|TRBJ2-7
TGTGCCTGGGTGGCGGTTGACGAGCAGTACTTC
CAWVAVDEQYF
>-|-|TRBV11-1|TRBJ2-7
TGTGCCAGCAGCTCACAGGGCCACGAGCAGTACTTC
CASSSQGHEQYF
>-|-|TRBV5-4|TRBJ2-2
TGTGCCAGCAGCTTGGTGGGCGCCGCGAACACCGGGGAGCTGTTTTTT
CASSLVGAANTGELFF
>-|-|TRBV6-2/TRBV6-3|TRBJ1-2
TGTGCCAGCAGTTACGACGACAGAGCTAACTATGGCTACACCTTC
CASSYDDRANYGYTF
>-|-|TRBV2|TRBJ2-7
TGTGCCAGCAGTGAAGTGTTAGGAGGGTCCGGGAACGAGCAGTACTTC
CASSEVLGGSGNEQYF
>TRBD1|-|TRBV2|TRBJ2-5
TGTGCCAGCAGTGCGGACAGGGGTCAAGAGACCCAGTACTTC
CASSADRGQETQYF
>TRBD1|-|TRBV27|TRBJ1-2
TGTGCCAGCAGTCCGCGAAACTTCGACAGGGGGCATGATGGCTACACCTTC
CASSPRNFDRGHDGYTF
>TRBD1|once|TRBV7-2|TRBJ1-3
TGTGCCAGCAGCCCCGGGACAGGGACAGGAAACACCATATATTTT
CASSPGTGTGNTIYF